This T cell receptor beta chain was documented in a study of blood T cell repertoires in COVID-19. About the study: Samples of COVID-19 (acute and convalescent) were obtained from the United States, Italy and Spain. Sources were T cells, B-cell-depleted T cells, or PBMCs; the material itself was cDNA or gDNA.

This clone is a singleton in its sample. V lost 2 bases to trimming and J lost 4 bases, with 11 bases between them. The CDR3 covers 14 residues. Per germline, CDR1 SGHRS and CDR2 YFSETQ. In the original processing: Using reference gene primer amplification, nucleated cell counts were estimated. TCRdb's table, derived via immunoSEQ multiplex PCR, lists solely in-frame clones and lacks some. That table supplies the V and J calls and clone size; D and trimming were determined from the DNA. The table has 100,000 to 150,000 clones, over 70% seen once. The material sequenced was peripheral blood. The TCR sequence derives from a man older than 75 with active or convalescent COVID-19. The chain carries TRBV5-1 and TRBJ2-3; TRBD1 might be the D (7 bases). The CDR3 here is CASSLGRGADTQYF. Here the CDR3 DNA reads TGCGCCAGCAGCTTAGGCAGGGGGGCAGATACGCAGTATTTT.